This entry features one T cell receptor beta chain sequence. These data belong to a study of blood T cell repertoires in COVID-19. Overall study context: Sites across the United States, Italy and Spain contributed samples from acute and convalescent COVID-19.

TCRdb's copy holds only in-frame clones and misses some; the assay was immunoSEQ multiplex PCR. The top ten hold about 6.7% of the sample, which has about 190,000 clones, about nine tenths seen once. This CDR3 contains 14 residues. The germline gives CDR1 SGHTA, CDR2 FQGNSA. The ends were cut back, 2 bases at V and 1 base at J, with 6 bases in the middle. The chain couples TRBV7-2 to TRBJ1-5; D is uncertain. The specimen sequenced was peripheral blood. The receptor was isolated from a man aged 35 to 55 with acute or convalescent COVID-19. The CDR3 region is CASSLYGSNQPQHF. The DNA of the CDR3 is TGTGCCAGCAGCTTATACGGGAGCAATCAGCCCCAGCATTTT.